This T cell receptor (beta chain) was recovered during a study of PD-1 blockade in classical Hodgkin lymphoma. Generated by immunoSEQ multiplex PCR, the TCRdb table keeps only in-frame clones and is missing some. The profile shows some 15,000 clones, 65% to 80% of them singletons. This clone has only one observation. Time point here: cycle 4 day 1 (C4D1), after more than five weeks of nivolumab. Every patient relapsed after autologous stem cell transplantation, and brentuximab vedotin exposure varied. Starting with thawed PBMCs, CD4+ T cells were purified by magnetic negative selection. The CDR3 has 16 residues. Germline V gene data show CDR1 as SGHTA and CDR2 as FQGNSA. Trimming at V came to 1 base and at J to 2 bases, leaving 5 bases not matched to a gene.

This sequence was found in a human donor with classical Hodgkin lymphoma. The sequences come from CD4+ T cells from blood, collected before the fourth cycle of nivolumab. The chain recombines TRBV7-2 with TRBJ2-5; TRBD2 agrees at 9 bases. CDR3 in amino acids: CASSLGPTSGQETQYF. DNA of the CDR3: TGTGCCAGCAGCTTAGGCCCGACTAGCGGACAAGAGACCCAGTACTTC.